The 22 T cell receptor beta chains given below trace back to one sample, sequenced in a study of blood T cell repertoires in COVID-19. The table came from immunoSEQ multiplex PCR; TCRdb's copy has only in-frame clones and leaves some out. The sample records 75,000 to 95,000 clones, about 88% being singletons. The sequenced sample consisted of peripheral blood. The receptors stem from a human donor in a cohort sampled during active COVID-19.

V gene TRBV4-3 combines with J gene TRBJ2-1, with 9 bases identical to TRBD2. CDR3 length: 15 amino acids. Germline V gene lookup returns CDR1 LGHNA and CDR2 YSLEER. Trimming cost V 5 bases and J 5 bases; bases outside gene matches: 7. Here the CDR3 reads CASSTLAGVNNEQFF. CDR3 nucleotide sequence: TGCGCCAGCAGCACCTTAGCGGGGGTTAACAATGAGCAGTTCTTC.

This clone has only one observation. This chain joins TRBV2 and TRBJ2-3; TRBD2 agrees at 13 bases. In germline, CDR1 is SNHLY, CDR2 FYNNEI. CDR3 length: 14 amino acids. J was trimmed by 6 bases and V by 4 bases; bases with no gene match: 1. This CDR3 reads CASSVTSGRDTQYF. CDR3 DNA sequence: TGTGCCAGCAGTGTGACTAGCGGGAGGGATACGCAGTATTTT.

This sequence joins TRBV19 and TRBJ2-5; D unresolved. V was pared by 2 bases and J by 2 bases, with 6 bases between. The CDR3 extends over 13 amino acids. CDR1 LNHDA and CDR2 SQIVND come from the germline V gene (reference sequence). The CDR3 nucleotides read TGTGCCAGTAGTATACCCGTTCAAGAGACCCAGTACTTC. Its translation: CASSIPVQETQYF.

This clone has just a few counts. The CDR3 nucleotides read TGTGCCAGCAGCCAAGCCCGGTTGAGGGGGAATTCACCCCTCCACTTT. Its protein product is CASSQARLRGNSPLHF. V and J are TRBV3-1 (or the pseudogene TRBV3-2) and TRBJ1-6, with a tentative D call TRBD1 (6 bases). Trimming removed 1 base at V and 7 bases at J, with 14 bases between. The CDR3 runs to 16 residues. Germline CDR1 LGHDT, CDR2 YNNKEL (reference sequence).

This clone turned up a few times. The rearrangement links TRBV11-2 to TRBJ2-1; the match to TRBD2 covers 7 bases. J gave up 6 bases and V 5 bases, and 4 bases lay outside the gene matches. Germline V lookup: CDR1 SGHAT, CDR2 FQNNGV. The CDR3 is made up of 13 amino acids. Written as DNA, the CDR3 is TGTGCCAGCAGCCCCGGCGGGAGCAATGAGCAGTTCTTC. This codes for CASSPGGSNEQFF.

The chain uses TRBV5-6 and TRBJ1-2; 10 bases line up with TRBD1. Trimming removed 6 bases from V and 8 bases from J; junction bases left unmatched: 10. The length of the CDR3 is 14 residues. The germline CDR1 and CDR2 sequences are SGHDT and YYEEEE. DNA for the CDR3: TGTGCCAGCAACCCGGGACAGGGGTTACGGGGCTACACCTTC. Its protein is CASNPGQGLRGYTF.

The CDR3 coding sequence is TGTGCCAGCAGCCGGACAGGGACGACCGGAAGGCAGTACTTC. This gives the protein CASSRTGTTGRQYF. The chain links TRBV11-3 to TRBJ2-7; 8 bases agree with TRBD1. The CDR3 is 14 amino acids. V was pared by 5 bases and J by 9 bases, with 12 bases of the junction left unmatched. Germline CDR1 SGHNT, CDR2 YENEEA.

The chain combines TRBV15 with TRBJ2-3; a possible D gene is TRBD2 (7 bases). V was trimmed by 0 bases and J by 6 bases, leaving 16 bases between them. Germline V gene sequence: CDR1 LNHNV, CDR2 YYDKDF (reference sequence). This CDR3 is built from 16 residues. The CDR3 nucleotides read TGTGCCACCAGCAGAGATGTCCACGAGGGGGGGGATACGCAGTATTTT. Amino acids: CATSRDVHEGGDTQYF.

This chain connects TRBV27 to TRBJ1-4; unclear D gene. Between the trimmed V and J ends, which lost 0 bases and 10 bases, there was a span of 6 bases. CDR3 length: 12 residues. Germline V CDR1 and CDR2: MNHEY, SMNVEV (reference sequence). CDR3 in DNA: TGTGCCAGCAGTTTATCCCCCGGAAAACTGTTTTTT. Translation: CASSLSPGKLFF.

V is TRBV19 and J is TRBJ1-1; the D gene is possibly TRBD1 (5 bases). The CDR3 loop spans 14 amino acids. Germline V gene data show CDR1 as LNHDA and CDR2 as SQIVND (reference sequence). V lost 3 bases, J lost 7 bases, and 15 bases lay in between. The CDR3 DNA sequence: TGTGCCAGTAGTATCTTTTCCAGGGCAGGTGAAGCTTTCTTT. Residues: CASSIFSRAGEAFF.

DNA of the CDR3: TGCGCCAGCAGCCCACGGACTAGCGGGAGGGCCGGTGAGCAGTTCTTC. Its translation is CASSPRTSGRAGEQFF. The V and J genes are TRBV5-1 and TRBJ2-1; 15 bases fit TRBD2. There are 16 residues in the CDR3. Per germline, CDR1 SGHRS and CDR2 YFSETQ. V was pared by 4 bases and J by 9 bases, with 8 bases of the junction left unmatched.

The chain recombines TRBV5-1 with TRBJ2-2, with TRBD2 matching 11 bases. This CDR3 is built from 16 residues. V was pared by 0 bases and J by 7 bases, with 5 bases of the junction left unmatched. Germline values: CDR1 SGHRS, CDR2 YFSETQ. The CDR3 DNA is TGCGCCAGCAGCTTGGCGCTAGCGGGAGGTTTCGGGGAGCTGTTTTTT. Translating gives CASSLALAGGFGELFF.

The rearrangement links TRBV5-1 to TRBJ2-5; D might be TRBD2 (7 bases). Trimming removed 0 bases at V and 5 bases at J, with 17 bases between. Per the germline V gene, CDR1 is SGHRS and CDR2 is YFSETQ. The CDR3 runs to 16 residues. CDR3: CASSLGFSGGRETQYF. The CDR3 DNA sequence: TGCGCCAGCAGCTTGGGATTTTCGGGGGGCCGTGAGACCCAGTACTTC. Looking up the rest from reference TRBV5-1 and TRBJ2-5 gives the full variable domain: KAGVTQTPRYLIKTRGQQVTLSCSPISGHRSVSWYQQTPGQGLQFLFEYFSETQRNKGNFPGRFSGRQFSNSRSEMNVSTLELGDSALYLCASSLGFSGGRETQYFGPGTRLLVL.

This chain uses TRBV9 with TRBJ2-7; TRBD2 agrees at 10 bases. The germline CDR1 and CDR2 sequences are SGDLS and YYNGEE. CDR3 size: 15 residues. Losses at the gene ends were 0 bases for V and 5 bases for J; bases not matched to a gene: 5. In nucleotides, the CDR3 is TGTGCCAGCAGCGTAGATCCTAGCGGGGGCCACGAGCAGTACTTC. Translation: CASSVDPSGGHEQYF.

The rearrangement links TRBV9 to TRBJ2-5, with 10 bases matching TRBD2. Germline CDR1 SGDLS, CDR2 YYNGEE. The CDR3 contains 16 residues. The V segment lost 0 bases and the J segment 1 base; nucleotides outside the gene matches: 3. The CDR3 DNA reads TGTGCCAGCAGCGTAGGCCTAGCGGGGGTCCAAGAGACCCAGTACTTC. Translated: CASSVGLAGVQETQYF.

The chain couples TRBV9 to TRBJ2-3; D might be TRBD2 (6 bases). V lost 4 bases, J lost 0 bases, and 12 bases lay in between. CDR1 and CDR2 (germline): SGDLS, YYNGEE. The CDR3 covers 15 residues. CDR3 loop: CASSPGTGSTDTQYF. For the CDR3, the DNA is TGTGCCAGCAGCCCCGGGACTGGGAGCACAGATACGCAGTATTTT. Using reference TRBV9 and TRBJ2-3 for the parts outside the CDR3, the full variable domain is DSGVTQTPKHLITATGQRVTLRCSPRSGDLSVYWYQQSLDQGLQFLIQYYNGEERAKGNILERFSAQQFPDLHSELNLSSLELGDSALYFCASSPGTGSTDTQYFGPGTRLTVL.

The rearrangement uses TRBV5-1 and TRBJ2-3, with D unresolved. Germline assignment: CDR1 SGHRS and CDR2 YFSETQ. The CDR3 runs to 15 residues. V gave up 1 base and J gave up 0 bases, with 9 bases separating them. For the CDR3, the DNA is TGCGCCAGCAGCTTGCATGAGACTAGCACAGATACGCAGTATTTT. Translating it yields CASSLHETSTDTQYF.

This clone was recorded only once. The gene calls are TRBV7-8 and TRBJ2-2, with D possibly being TRBD2 (5 bases). V gave up 11 bases and J gave up 4 bases, with 14 bases separating them. Germline V CDR1 and CDR2: SGHVS, FQNEAQ. The CDR3 contains 13 residues. The CDR3 protein is CAARGGSTGELFF. The CDR3 DNA reads TGTGCCGCCCGTGGCGGGTCCACCGGGGAGCTGTTTTTT.

The rearrangement links TRBV19 to TRBJ1-3, with 7 bases identical to TRBD1. This CDR3 has 14 residues. Germline values: CDR1 LNHDA, CDR2 SQIVND (reference sequence). With 10 bases clipped from V and 0 bases from J, the junction kept 6 bases outside the gene matches. The DNA of the CDR3 is TGTGCCACCCAGGGGGTGAGCTCTGGAAACACCATATATTTT. Protein: CATQGVSSGNTIYF.

The chain recombines TRBV6-5 with TRBJ1-4, with TRBD1 matching over 9 bases. The CDR3 loop spans 13 amino acids. Germline V gene data show CDR1 as MNHEY and CDR2 as SVGAGI. V was clipped by 6 bases and J by 7 bases; unmatched bases: 3. The CDR3 nucleotides are TGTGCCAGCAGACAGGGGGCTCGTGAAAAACTGTTTTTT. It specifies CASRQGAREKLFF.

This sequence joins TRBV2 and TRBJ2-7; no firm D call. This CDR3 is built from 12 residues. The V end was cut by 6 bases, the J end by 7 bases, with 13 bases between. CDR1 is SNHLY and CDR2 is FYNNEI in the germline V gene. The CDR3 nucleotides read TGTGCCAGCAGACCTCCCTCTCTAGAGCAGTACTTC. Residues: CASRPPSLEQYF.

This chain connects TRBV19 to TRBJ1-3; no reliable D call. CDR3 size: 14 residues. The germline V and J ends were trimmed by 6 bases and 10 bases, with 19 bases remaining between them. CDR1 is LNHDA, CDR2 SQIVND, per germline (reference sequence). The CDR3 bases are TGTGCCAGTAGCTTCGAACCGTTGGGAGGGACCATATATTTT. Its translation: CASSFEPLGGTIYF.